This is a list of T cell receptor beta chains from one sample in a study of blood T cells in healthy people across ages. TCRdb re-analysed the 5' RACE reads in MiXCR, keeping a single row per CDR3 protein. The profile covers some 850,000 distinct CDR3 sequences, with roughly 25% appearing a single time and 2.5% to 3.5% taken by the ten largest. The same data also contributed to another study, on T cells of mothers and their children.

Sequenced material: blood. Receptors originate from a boy aged 5-17 years in good health. The CDR3 runs from the conserved cysteine through the conserved F or W. D genes are given only for firm matches. Size is stated for part of the rows, as once, few or many counts, or as a class when the clone is expanded.

j_call,v_call,d_call,clone_size,cdr3_aa,cdr3_nt
TRBJ2-5,TRBV6-6,-,-,CASSYAGLRGETQYF,TGTGCCAGCAGTTACGCAGGACTAAGGGGAGAGACCCAGTACTTC
TRBJ1-5,TRBV28,-,many,CASSFSNQPQHF,TGTGCCAGCAGTTTTAGCAATCAGCCCCAGCATTTT
TRBJ1-6,TRBV4-1,-,few,CASAYGQSDSPLHF,TGCGCCAGCGCTTACGGACAATCCGATTCACCCCTCCACTTT
TRBJ2-5,TRBV20-1,-,many,CSATLSGWGKETQYF,TGCAGTGCGACACTCTCGGGCTGGGGAAAAGAGACCCAGTACTTC
TRBJ2-1,TRBV16,-,few,CASSHSDSLLNEQFF,TGTGCCAGCAGCCATAGCGATTCGCTACTCAATGAGCAGTTCTTC
TRBJ1-2,TRBV12-3/TRBV12-4,-,-,CASSLGAGGYGYTF,TGTGCCAGCAGTTTGGGAGCTGGCGGCTATGGCTACACCTTC
TRBJ2-7,TRBV6-6,-,few,CASSFLTLYEQYF,TGTGCCAGCAGCTTCCTTACGTTGTACGAGCAGTACTTC
TRBJ2-5,TRBV6-5,-,few,CASSKTGGEETQYF,TGTGCCAGCAGCAAGACAGGAGGGGAGGAGACCCAGTACTTC
TRBJ2-5,TRBV29-1,TRBD1,-,CSVSRDRAQETQYF,TGCAGCGTGTCCCGGGACAGGGCCCAAGAGACCCAGTACTTC
TRBJ2-5,TRBV28,TRBD2,few,CASSPGGDETQYF,TGTGCCAGCAGTCCGGGGGGAGACGAGACCCAGTACTTC
TRBJ2-5,TRBV29-1,TRBD2,many,CSVALAGGRETQYF,TGCAGCGTGGCACTAGCGGGGGGTCGAGAGACCCAGTACTTC
TRBJ2-1,TRBV20-1,TRBD2,few,CSALKRGGFPYNEQFF,TGCAGTGCGCTAAAGCGGGGGGGCTTCCCCTACAATGAGCAGTTCTTC
TRBJ2-3,TRBV3-1,-,-,CASSQFITDTQYF,TGTGCCAGCAGCCAATTCATCACAGATACGCAGTATTTT
TRBJ2-5,TRBV5-1,-,few,CASSLLLAGETQYF,TGCGCCAGCAGCCTTCTTTTGGCTGGAGAGACCCAGTACTTC
TRBJ1-4,TRBV29-1,TRBD1,few,CSVEQGRQGTNEKLFF,TGCAGCGTTGAACAAGGGAGACAGGGGACTAATGAAAAACTGTTTTTT